The T cell receptor (beta chain) described here comes from a study of blood T cell repertoires in COVID-19. V was clipped by 4 bases and J by 1 base; unmatched bases: 6. CDR3 length: 15 amino acids. CDR1 is KGHSH and CDR2 is LQKENI in the germline V gene. Generated by immunoSEQ multiplex PCR, the TCRdb table keeps only in-frame clones and is missing some. The table records some 74,000 clones, about 83% of them present only once. The receptor was isolated from a man aged 80 or over with acute or convalescent COVID-19. The sequenced material came from peripheral blood. The gene calls are TRBV18 and TRBJ1-1; 7 bases are a match to TRBD1. The DNA of the CDR3 is TGTGCCAGCTCACAGACACAGGGGACGAACACTGAAGCTTTCTTT. Encoded protein: CASSQTQGTNTEAFF.